Reported below is one T cell receptor (beta chain). In the study's own analysis: Estimates of nucleated cell counts were drawn from the amplification of reference gene primers. The protocol was immunoSEQ multiplex PCR, while the TCRdb copy is restricted to in-frame clones and leaves out a portion. V, J and clone size are those of that table, while D and trimming were read from the DNA. The data contain about 150,000 clones, more than 80% of them singletons. This specimen belongs to a study of blood T cell repertoires in COVID-19. Overall study context: From T cells, B-cell-depleted T cells, or PBMCs came the material, which was cDNA or gDNA.

Sequenced: peripheral blood. The receptor's source is a woman aged 60 to 75 with active COVID-19.

CDR3 sequence (DNA): TGTGCCAGCAGTACCGGGACTAGCGCAGATACGCAGTATTTT. Protein sequence: CASSTGTSADTQYF. The chain has TRBV6-4 and TRBJ2-3, with 10 bases lining up with TRBD2. Germline V gives CDR1 MRHNA, CDR2 SNTAGT. The trim removed 5 bases at V and 4 bases at J, leaving 3 bases unmatched. This CDR3 has 14 residues.